This T cell receptor beta chain was identified in a study of blood T cell repertoires in COVID-19. The V segment lost 5 bases and the J segment 7 bases; nucleotides outside the gene matches: 9. Per germline, CDR1 LGHNA and CDR2 YNFKEQ. The CDR3 runs 15 residues. This clone occurred once. Assay: immunoSEQ multiplex PCR; the TCRdb copy retains only in-frame clones and omits some. Among some 200,000 clones, 65% to 90% were seen once, and the ten largest hold roughly an eighth. The chain has TRBV4-2 and TRBJ2-1, with 9 positions matching TRBD2. Specimen: peripheral blood. The clonotype was recovered from a human donor in a cohort sampled during active COVID-19. The CDR3 nucleotides read TGTGCCAGCAGCAGTATGACTAGCGGAATTAATGAGCAGTTCTTC. This translates into CASSSMTSGINEQFF.